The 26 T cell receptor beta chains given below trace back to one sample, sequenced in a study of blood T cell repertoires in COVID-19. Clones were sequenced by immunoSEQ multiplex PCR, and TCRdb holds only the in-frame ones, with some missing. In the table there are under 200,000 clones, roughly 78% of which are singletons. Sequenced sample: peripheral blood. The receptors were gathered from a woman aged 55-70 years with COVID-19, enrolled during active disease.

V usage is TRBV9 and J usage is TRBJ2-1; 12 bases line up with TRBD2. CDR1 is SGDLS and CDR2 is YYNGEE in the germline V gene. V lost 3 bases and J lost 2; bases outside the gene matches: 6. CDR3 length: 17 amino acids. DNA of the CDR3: TGTGCCAGCAGCGACCGGACTAGCGGGGCAACCTACAATGAGCAGTTCTTC. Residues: CASSDRTSGATYNEQFF.

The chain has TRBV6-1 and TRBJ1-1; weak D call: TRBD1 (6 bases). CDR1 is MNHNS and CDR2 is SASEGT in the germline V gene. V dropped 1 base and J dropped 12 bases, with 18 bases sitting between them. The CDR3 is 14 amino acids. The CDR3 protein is CASSEGGGARVTFF. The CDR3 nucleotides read TGTGCCAGCAGTGAAGGTGGGGGGGCGCGTGTGACTTTCTTT.

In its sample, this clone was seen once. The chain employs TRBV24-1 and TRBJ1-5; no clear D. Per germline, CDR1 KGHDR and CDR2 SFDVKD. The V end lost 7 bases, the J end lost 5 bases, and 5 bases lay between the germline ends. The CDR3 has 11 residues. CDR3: CATRADQPQHF. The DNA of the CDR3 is TGTGCCACCAGGGCAGATCAGCCCCAGCATTTT.

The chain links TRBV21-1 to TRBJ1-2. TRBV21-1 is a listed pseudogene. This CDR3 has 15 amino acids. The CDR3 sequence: CASSARRVRDYGYTF. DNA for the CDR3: TGTGCCAGCAGCGCCCGGAGGGTTAGGGACTATGGCTACACCTTC.

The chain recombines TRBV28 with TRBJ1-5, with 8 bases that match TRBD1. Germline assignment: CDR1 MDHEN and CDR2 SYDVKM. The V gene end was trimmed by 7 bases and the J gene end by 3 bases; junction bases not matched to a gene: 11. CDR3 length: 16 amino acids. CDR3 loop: CASTDPGTGHNQPQHF. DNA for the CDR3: TGTGCCAGCACAGACCCCGGGACAGGACACAATCAGCCCCAGCATTTT.

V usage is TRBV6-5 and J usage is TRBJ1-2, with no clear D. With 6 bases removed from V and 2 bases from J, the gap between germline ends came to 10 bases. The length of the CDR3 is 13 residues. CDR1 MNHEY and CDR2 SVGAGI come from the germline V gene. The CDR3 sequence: CASSPTGNYGYTF. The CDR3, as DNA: TGTGCCAGCAGCCCGACTGGGAACTATGGCTACACCTTC.

CDR3 amino acids: CASSESWGAEETQYF. Written as DNA, the CDR3 is TGTGCCAGCAGTGAGTCGTGGGGAGCAGAGGAGACCCAGTACTTC. The gene calls are TRBV6-1 and TRBJ2-5, with D perhaps matching TRBD2 (5 bases). The CDR3 sequence is 15 residues long. Germline V lookup: CDR1 MNHNS, CDR2 SASEGT. V was shortened by 3 bases and J by 5 bases, with 16 bases between the two germline ends.

CDR3 sequence reads: CASSRHSSNEKLFF. In DNA form, the CDR3 reads TGTGCCAGCAGTAGGCACAGTTCAAATGAAAAACTGTTTTTT. This chain joins TRBV28 and TRBJ1-4; D is uncertain. This CDR3 spans 14 amino acids. CDR1 and CDR2 (germline): MDHEN, SYDVKM. V was cut by 5 bases and J by 5 bases, with 12 bases left in between.

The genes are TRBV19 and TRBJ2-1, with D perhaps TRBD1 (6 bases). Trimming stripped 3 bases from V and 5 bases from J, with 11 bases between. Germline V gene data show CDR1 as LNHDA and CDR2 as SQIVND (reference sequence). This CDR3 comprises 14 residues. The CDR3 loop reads CASSITDRDNEQFF. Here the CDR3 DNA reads TGTGCCAGTAGTATCACGGACAGAGACAATGAGCAGTTCTTC.

Here the CDR3 reads CASSTRGQVINSPLHF. CDR3 nucleotide sequence: TGTGCCAGTAGTACTAGGGGACAGGTGATTAATTCACCCCTCCACTTT. The V gene is TRBV19, the J gene TRBJ1-6; 8 bases line up with TRBD1. The CDR3 runs to 16 residues. Trimming removed 4 bases from V and 6 bases from J; junction bases left unmatched: 8. In germline, CDR1 is LNHDA, CDR2 SQIVND (reference sequence).

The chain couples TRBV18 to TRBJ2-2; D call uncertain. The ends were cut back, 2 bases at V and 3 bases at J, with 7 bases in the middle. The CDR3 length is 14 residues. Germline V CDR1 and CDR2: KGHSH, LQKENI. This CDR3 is CASSPTQDTGELFF. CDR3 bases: TGTGCCAGCTCACCAACCCAGGACACCGGGGAGCTGTTTTTT.

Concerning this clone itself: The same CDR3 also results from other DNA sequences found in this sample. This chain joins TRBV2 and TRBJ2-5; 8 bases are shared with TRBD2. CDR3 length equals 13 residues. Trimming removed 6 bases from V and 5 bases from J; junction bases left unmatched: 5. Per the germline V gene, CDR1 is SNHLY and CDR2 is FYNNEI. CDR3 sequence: CASSRGGGETQYF. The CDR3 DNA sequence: TGTGCCAGCAGCCGGGGGGGAGGGGAGACCCAGTACTTC.

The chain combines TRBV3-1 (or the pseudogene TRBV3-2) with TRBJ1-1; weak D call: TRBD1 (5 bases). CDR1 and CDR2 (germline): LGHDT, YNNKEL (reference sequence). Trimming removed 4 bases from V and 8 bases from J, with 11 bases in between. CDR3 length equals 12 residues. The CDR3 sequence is CASSRTPGEAFF. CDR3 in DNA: TGTGCCAGCAGCCGAACCCCAGGGGAAGCTTTCTTT.

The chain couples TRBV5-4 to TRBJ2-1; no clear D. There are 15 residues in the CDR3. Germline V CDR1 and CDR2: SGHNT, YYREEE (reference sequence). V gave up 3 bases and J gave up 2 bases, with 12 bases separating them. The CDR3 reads CASSSYRSTYNEQFF. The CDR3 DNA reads TGTGCCAGCAGCTCCTATAGGAGTACCTACAATGAGCAGTTCTTC.

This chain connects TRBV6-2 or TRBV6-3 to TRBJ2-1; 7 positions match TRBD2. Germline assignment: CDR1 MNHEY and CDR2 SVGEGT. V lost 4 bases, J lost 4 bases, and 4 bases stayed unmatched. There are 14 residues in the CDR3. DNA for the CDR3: TGTGCCAGCAGTTTGGGGGGAGGGTACAATGAGCAGTTCTTC. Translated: CASSLGGGYNEQFF.

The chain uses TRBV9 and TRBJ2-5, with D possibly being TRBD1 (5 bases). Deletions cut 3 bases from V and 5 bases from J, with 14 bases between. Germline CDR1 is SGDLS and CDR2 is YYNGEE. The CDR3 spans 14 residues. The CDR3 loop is CASSALARGETQYF. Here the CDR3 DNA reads TGTGCCAGCAGCGCCCTCGCAAGGGGCGAGACCCAGTACTTC.

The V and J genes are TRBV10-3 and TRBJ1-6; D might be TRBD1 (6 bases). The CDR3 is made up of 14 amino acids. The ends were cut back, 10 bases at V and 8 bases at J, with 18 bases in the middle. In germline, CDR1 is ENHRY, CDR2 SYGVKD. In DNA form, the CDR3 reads TGTGCCACCGCGAAGGGGGACGAGGATTCACCCCTCCACTTT. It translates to CATAKGDEDSPLHF.

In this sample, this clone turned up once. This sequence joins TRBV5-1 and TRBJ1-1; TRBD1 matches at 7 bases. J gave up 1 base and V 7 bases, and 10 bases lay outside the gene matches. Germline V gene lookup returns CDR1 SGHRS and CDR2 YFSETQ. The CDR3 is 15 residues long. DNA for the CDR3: TGCGCCAGCCGTTTGACAGGGCCCAAGAACACTGAAGCTTTCTTT. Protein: CASRLTGPKNTEAFF.

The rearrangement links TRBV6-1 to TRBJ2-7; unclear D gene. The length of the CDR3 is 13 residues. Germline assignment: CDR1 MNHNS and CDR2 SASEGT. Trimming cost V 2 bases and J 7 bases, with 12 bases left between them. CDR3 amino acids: CASSESPVYEQYV. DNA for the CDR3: TGTGCCAGCAGTGAATCTCCAGTGTATGAGCAGTACGTC.

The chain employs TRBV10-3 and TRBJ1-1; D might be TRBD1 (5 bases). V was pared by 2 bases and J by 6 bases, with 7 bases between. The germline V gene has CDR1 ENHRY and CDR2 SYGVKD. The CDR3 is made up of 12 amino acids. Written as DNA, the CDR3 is TGTGCCATCAGTGAGCGGGGGTCTGAAGCTTTCTTT. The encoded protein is CAISERGSEAFF.

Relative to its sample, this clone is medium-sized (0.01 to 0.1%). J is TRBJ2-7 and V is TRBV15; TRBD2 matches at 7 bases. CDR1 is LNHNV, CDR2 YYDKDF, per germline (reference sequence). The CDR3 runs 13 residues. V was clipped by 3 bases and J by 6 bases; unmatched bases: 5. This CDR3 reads CATSRGEGFEQYV. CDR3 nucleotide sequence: TGTGCCACCAGCAGGGGGGAGGGATTCGAGCAGTACGTC.

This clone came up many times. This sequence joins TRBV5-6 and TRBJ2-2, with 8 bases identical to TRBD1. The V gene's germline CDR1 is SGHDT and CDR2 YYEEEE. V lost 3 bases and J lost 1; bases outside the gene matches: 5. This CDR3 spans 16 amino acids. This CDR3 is CASSWTGQGNTGELFF. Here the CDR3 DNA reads TGTGCCAGCAGCTGGACCGGACAGGGGAACACCGGGGAGCTGTTTTTT.

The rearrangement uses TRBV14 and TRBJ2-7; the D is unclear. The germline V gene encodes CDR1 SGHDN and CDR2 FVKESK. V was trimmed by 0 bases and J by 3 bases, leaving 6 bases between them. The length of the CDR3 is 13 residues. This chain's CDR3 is CASSQDEDYEQYV. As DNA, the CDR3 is TGTGCCAGCAGCCAAGATGAGGACTACGAGCAGTACGTC.

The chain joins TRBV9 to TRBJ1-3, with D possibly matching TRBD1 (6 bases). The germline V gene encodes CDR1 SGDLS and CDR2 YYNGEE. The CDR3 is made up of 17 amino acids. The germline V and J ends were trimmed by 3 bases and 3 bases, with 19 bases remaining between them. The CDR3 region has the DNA TGTGCCAGCAGCGCTTCGGTGGGGGGGGCCGTTGGAAACACCATATATTTT. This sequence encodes CASSASVGGAVGNTIYF.

The CDR3 region is CASSFLRSGANVLTF. The CDR3 DNA reads as TGTGCCAGCAGTTTTCTCCGCTCTGGGGCCAACGTCCTGACTTTC. The V call is TRBV28, the J call TRBJ2-6; no reliable D call. Per germline, CDR1 MDHEN and CDR2 SYDVKM. The CDR3 is made up of 15 amino acids. The ends were cut back, 3 bases at V and 0 bases at J, with 6 bases in the middle.

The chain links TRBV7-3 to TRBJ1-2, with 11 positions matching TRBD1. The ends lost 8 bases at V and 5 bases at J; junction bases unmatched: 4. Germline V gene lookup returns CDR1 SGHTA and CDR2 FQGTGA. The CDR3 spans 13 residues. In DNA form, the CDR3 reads TGTGCCAGCGCCCGGGACAGGGGGTATGGCTACACCTTC. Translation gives CASARDRGYGYTF. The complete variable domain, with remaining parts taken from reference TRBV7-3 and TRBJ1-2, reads GAGVSQTPSNKVTEKGKYVELRCDPISGHTALYWYRQSLGQGPEFLIYFQGTGAADDSGLPNDRFFAVRPEGSVSTLKIQRTERGDSAVYLCASARDRGYGYTFGSGTRLTVV.